This T cell receptor (beta chain) stems from a study of T cells in Graves' hyperthyroidism and ophthalmopathy. The overall study: Once the initial diagnosis was made, peripheral blood was obtained before any treatment.

This clonotype was counted at least ten times. Looked up from germline, CDR1 is SGHTA and CDR2 is FQGNSA. The ends were cut back, 0 bases at V and 8 bases at J, with 14 bases in the middle. The CDR3 is 15 residues long. A NOSPECS grade of at least 4, a Clinical Activity Score of at least 3 and duration under 3 months were recorded in ophthalmopathy patients. Diagnosis rested on symptoms, serum thyroxine and TRAb, thyroid ultrasound, and orbital computed tomography. Cells are PBMCs isolated from 9 to 10 ml of fresh blood. There were TCR beta CDR3 regions amplified from RNA transcripts. HTBI primers drove first-round RT-PCR of the TCR CDR3. TCRdb analysed the multiplex PCR reads with MiXCR anew, one entry per CDR3 protein. Among hundreds of thousands of distinct CDR3 sequences, approximately 14% were seen once, and the ten largest hold approximately 13%.

Sequenced input: blood. This receptor was obtained from a woman in her forties or fifties with Graves' ophthalmopathy. The chain is built from TRBV7-2 and TRBJ2-1; no clear D gene. CDR3 sequence reads: CASSLATATLHEQFF. The CDR3 DNA follows: TGTGCCAGCAGCTTAGCCACAGCAACCCTCCATGAGCAGTTCTTC.